Given below is one T cell receptor (beta chain) in context. This clone's antigen is unknown. No much larger clone is present one base from it, and per-base qualities are unavailable. Germline trimming amounts to 3 bases on V and 6 bases on J, with 4 as the count of junction bases outside the gene matches. The CDR1 and CDR2 encoded by the germline V gene (reference sequence) are LNHNV and YYDKDF. Reading from cysteine to phenylalanine, the CDR3 counts 13 amino acids. The sequence is cut down to CDR3 DNA, 39 bases in frame from base 1. The data derive from a study of T cell repertoires in cytomegalovirus infection (dated 2019 in TCRdb). Study-wide context: Donor HLA type was relevant to the analysis, because carriage of CMV infection together with the matching HLA type was indicated by public TCR beta signatures. The research as a whole found: Carriers of CMV infection plus the relevant HLA type were discriminated by the cumulative frequency of public TCR beta family members in the study cohort and in an independent roughly 380-donor cohort. In the ex vivo response, HLA-C-restricted CMV-specific TCR beta clonotypes were dominant, and in two of eight donors the single most frequent clonotype came from this HLA-C-restricted group.

The instrument was an Illumina HiSeq 1500. Starting from the raw public reads, TCRdb applied fastp trimming at Q25, assembled clones with MiXCR and retained in-frame beta chains. Merged by CDR3 protein, the rows form single entries marked with the most common genes and DNA. The sample contains roughly 600,000 distinct CDR3 sequences, 24% of them found a single time. The ten largest clones take up roughly 8% of the sample. This receptor was identified in a human donor in good health (CMV status not recorded). Some clones in this sample may be carry-over from other donors' samples. Sequenced: CD8+ T cells from PBMCs. Recombination linked TRBV15 to TRBJ1-2, with 7 junctional bases fitting TRBD1. The CDR3 loop reads CATSSSGTDGYTF. The nucleotide sequence reads TGTGCCACCAGCAGCAGTGGGACAGATGGCTACACCTTC.